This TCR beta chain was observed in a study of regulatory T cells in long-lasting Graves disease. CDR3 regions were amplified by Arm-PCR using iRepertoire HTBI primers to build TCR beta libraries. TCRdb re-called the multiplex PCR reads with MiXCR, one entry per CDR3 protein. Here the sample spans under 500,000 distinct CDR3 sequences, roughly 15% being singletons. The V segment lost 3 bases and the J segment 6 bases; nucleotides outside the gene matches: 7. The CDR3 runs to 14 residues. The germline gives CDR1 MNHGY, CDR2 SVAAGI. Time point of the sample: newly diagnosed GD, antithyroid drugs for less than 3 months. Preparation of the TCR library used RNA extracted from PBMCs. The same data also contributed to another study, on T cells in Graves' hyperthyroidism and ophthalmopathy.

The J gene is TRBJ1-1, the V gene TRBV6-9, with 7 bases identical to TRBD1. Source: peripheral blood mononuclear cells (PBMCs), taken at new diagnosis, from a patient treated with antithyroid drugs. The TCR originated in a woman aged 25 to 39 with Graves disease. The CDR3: CASSYRGEVAEAFF. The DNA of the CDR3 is TGTGCCAGCAGTTACAGGGGGGAGGTGGCTGAAGCTTTCTTT.